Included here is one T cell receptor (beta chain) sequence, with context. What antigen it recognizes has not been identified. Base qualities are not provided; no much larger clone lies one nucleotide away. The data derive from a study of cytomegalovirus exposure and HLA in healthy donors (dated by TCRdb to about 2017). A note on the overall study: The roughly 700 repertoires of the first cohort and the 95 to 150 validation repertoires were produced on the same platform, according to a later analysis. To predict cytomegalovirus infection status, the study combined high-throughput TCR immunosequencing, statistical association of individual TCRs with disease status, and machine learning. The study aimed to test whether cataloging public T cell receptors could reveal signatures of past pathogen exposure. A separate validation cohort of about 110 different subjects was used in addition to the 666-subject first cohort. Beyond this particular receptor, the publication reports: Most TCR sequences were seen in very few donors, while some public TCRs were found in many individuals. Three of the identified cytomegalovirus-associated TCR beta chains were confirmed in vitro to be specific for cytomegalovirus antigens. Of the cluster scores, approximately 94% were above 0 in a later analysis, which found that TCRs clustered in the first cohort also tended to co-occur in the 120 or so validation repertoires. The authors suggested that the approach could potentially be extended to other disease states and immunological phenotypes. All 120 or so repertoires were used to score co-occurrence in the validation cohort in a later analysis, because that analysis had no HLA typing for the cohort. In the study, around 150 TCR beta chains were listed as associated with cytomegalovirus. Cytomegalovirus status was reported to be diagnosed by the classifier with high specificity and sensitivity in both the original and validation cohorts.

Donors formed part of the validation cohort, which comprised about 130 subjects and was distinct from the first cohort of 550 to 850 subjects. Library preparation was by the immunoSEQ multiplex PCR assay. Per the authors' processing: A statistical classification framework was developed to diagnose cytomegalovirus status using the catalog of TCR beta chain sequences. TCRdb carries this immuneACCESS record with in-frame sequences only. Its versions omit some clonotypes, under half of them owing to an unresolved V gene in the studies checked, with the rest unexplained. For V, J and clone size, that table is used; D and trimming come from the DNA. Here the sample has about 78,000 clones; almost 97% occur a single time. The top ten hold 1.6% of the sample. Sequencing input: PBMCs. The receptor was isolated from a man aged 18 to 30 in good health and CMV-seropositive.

The CDR3 here reads CASSIGSGNTEAFF. The nucleotide sequence reads as follows: TGTGCCAGTAGTATCGGTAGTGGGAACACTGAAGCTTTCTTT. Recombination connected TRBV19 to TRBJ1-1; there is no confident call for the D gene. Between the V and J ends, shortened by 3 bases and 1 base respectively, the junction contains 9 bases. Taken from cysteine to phenylalanine, the CDR3 has 14 residues. The read is trimmed to its CDR3 DNA, 42 bases read in frame from base 1. The germline V gene encodes CDR1 LNHDA and CDR2 SQIVND (reference sequence).